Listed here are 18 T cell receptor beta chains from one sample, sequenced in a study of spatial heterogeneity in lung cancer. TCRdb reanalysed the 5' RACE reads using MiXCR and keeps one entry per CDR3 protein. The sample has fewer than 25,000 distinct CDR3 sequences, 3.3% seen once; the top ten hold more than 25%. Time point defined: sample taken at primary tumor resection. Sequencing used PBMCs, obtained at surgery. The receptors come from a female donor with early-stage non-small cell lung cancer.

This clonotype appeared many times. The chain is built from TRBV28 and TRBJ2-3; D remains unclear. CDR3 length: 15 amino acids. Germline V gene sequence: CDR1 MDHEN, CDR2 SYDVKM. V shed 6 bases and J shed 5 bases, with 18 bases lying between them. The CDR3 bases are TGTGCCAGCAGCGAACCCGGCCGCGCTAGAGATACGCAGTATTTT. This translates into CASSEPGRARDTQYF.

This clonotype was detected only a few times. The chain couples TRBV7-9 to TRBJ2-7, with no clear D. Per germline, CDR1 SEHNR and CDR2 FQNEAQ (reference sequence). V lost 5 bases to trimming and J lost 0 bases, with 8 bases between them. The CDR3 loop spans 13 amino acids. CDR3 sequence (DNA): TGTGCCAGCAGCCCGACGGACTCCTACGAGCAGTACTTC. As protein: CASSPTDSYEQYF.

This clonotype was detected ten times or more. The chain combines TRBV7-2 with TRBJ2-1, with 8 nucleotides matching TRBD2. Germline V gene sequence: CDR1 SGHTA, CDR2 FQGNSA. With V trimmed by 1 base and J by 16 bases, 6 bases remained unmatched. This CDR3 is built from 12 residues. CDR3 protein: CASSLGSGSRFF. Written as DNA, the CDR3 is TGTGCCAGCAGCTTAGGAAGCGGGAGTCGCTTCTTC.

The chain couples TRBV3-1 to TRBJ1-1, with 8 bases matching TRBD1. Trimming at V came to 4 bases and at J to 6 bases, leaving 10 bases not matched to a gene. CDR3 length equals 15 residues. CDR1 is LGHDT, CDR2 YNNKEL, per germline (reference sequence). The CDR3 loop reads CASSPGQGRGPEAFF. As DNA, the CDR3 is TGTGCCAGCAGCCCAGGACAGGGAAGGGGCCCTGAAGCTTTCTTT.

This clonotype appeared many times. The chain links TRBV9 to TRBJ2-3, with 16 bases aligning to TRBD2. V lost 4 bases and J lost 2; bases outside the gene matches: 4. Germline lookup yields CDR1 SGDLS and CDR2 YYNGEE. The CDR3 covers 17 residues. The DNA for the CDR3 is TGTGCCAGCAGCTCGGGACTAGCGGGAGGGAACACAGATACGCAGTATTTT. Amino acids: CASSSGLAGGNTDTQYF.

CDR3 coding DNA: TGCAGTGCTGGTAGCGGGAGGCTTTCCTACAATGAGCAGTTCTTC. Its protein product is CSAGSGRLSYNEQFF. V is TRBV20-1 and J is TRBJ2-1; 10 nucleotides align to TRBD2. Germline CDR1 reads DFQATT; CDR2 reads SNEGSKA (reference sequence). After removal of 5 bases from V and 1 base from J, the junction contained 5 bases not matched to a gene. The CDR3 totals 15 residues.

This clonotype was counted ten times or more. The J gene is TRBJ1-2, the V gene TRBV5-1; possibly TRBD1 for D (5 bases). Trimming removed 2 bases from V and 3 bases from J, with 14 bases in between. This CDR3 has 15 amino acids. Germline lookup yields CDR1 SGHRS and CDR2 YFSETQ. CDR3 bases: TGCGCCAGCAGCTTCCTCGCCGGGACGGACTATGGCTACACCTTC. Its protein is CASSFLAGTDYGYTF.

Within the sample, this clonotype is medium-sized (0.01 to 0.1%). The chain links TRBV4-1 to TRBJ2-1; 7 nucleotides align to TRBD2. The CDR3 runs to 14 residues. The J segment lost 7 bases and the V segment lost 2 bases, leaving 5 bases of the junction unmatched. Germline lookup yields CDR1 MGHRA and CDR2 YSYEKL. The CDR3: CASSQTTSLNEQFF. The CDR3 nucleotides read TGCGCCAGCAGCCAAACGACTAGCTTGAATGAGCAGTTCTTC.

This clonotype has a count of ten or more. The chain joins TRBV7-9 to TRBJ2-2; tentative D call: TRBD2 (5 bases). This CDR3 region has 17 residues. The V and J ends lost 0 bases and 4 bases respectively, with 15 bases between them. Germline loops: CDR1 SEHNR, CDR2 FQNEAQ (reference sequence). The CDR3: CASSLALTSESTGELFF. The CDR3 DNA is TGTGCCAGCAGCTTAGCGCTTACTAGTGAGAGCACCGGGGAGCTGTTTTTT.

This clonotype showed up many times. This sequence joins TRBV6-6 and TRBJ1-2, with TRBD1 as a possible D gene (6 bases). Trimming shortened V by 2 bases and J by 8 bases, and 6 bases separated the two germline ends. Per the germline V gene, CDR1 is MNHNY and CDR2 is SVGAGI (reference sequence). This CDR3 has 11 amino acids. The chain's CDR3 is CASSYRGGYTF. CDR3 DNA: TGTGCCAGCAGTTACAGGGGGGGCTACACCTTC.

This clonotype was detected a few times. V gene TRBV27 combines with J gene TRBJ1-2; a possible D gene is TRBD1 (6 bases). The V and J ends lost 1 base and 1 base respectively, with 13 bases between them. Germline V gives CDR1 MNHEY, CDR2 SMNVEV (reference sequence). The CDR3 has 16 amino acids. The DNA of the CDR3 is TGTGCCAGCAGTTTATTAGGGGGAGGGGATAACTATGGCTACACCTTC. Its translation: CASSLLGGGDNYGYTF.

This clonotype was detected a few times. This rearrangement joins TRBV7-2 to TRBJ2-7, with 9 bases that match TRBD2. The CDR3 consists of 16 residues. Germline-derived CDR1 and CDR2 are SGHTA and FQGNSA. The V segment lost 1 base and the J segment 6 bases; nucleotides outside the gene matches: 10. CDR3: CASSLDRSGRRSEQYF. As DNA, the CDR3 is TGTGCCAGCAGCTTAGATCGAAGCGGGAGGCGATCCGAGCAGTACTTC.

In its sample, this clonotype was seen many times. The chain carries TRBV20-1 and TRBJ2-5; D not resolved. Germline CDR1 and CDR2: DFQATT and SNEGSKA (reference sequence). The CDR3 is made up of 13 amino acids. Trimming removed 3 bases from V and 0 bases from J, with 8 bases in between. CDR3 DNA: TGCAGTGCTAGGCGGCAGGACCAAGAGACCCAGTACTTC. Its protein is CSARRQDQETQYF.

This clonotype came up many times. The CDR3 sequence is CATKGQGTDTQYF. As DNA, the CDR3 is TGTGCCACCAAAGGACAGGGCACAGATACGCAGTATTTT. The J gene is TRBJ2-3, the V gene TRBV24-1, with TRBD1 identical over 7 bases. Per the germline V gene, CDR1 is KGHDR and CDR2 is SFDVKD. Trimming took 8 bases from V and 1 from J; bases not matched to a gene: 2. CDR3 length: 13 amino acids.

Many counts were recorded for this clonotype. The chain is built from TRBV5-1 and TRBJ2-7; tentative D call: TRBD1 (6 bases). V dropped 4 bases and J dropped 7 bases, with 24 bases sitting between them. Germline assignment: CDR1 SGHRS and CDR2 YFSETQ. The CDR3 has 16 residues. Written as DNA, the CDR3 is TGCGCCAGCAGCCAGGACCCAGGGGCCGGCGGGTGGGAGCAGTACTTC. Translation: CASSQDPGAGGWEQYF.

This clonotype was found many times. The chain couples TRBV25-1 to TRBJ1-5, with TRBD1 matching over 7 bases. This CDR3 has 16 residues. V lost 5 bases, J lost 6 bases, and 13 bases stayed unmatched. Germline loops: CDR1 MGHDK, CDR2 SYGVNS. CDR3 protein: CASSQTGTASGQPQHF. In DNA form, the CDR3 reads TGTGCCAGCAGTCAAACCGGGACAGCGTCGGGTCAGCCCCAGCATTTT.

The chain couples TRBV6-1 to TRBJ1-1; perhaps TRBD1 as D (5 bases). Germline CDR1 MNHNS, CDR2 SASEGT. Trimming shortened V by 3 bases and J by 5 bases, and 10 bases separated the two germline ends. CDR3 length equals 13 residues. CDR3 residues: CASSEGPWTEAFF. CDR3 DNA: TGTGCCAGCAGTGAGGGGCCTTGGACTGAAGCTTTCTTT.

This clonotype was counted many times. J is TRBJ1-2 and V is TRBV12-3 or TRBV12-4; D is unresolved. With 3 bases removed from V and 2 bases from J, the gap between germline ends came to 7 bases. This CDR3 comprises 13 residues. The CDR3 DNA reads TGTGCCAGCAGTTTTAGCGGCAACTATGGCTACACCTTC. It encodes CASSFSGNYGYTF.